This entry features one T cell receptor beta chain sequence. This entry belongs to a study of T cell responses to AZD1222 COVID-19 vaccine. Study information: Pooled samples include second doses given at about 4 or 12 weeks.

Germline values: CDR1 GTSNPN, CDR2 SVGIG (reference sequence). With 0 bases removed from V and 1 base from J, the gap between germline ends came to 4 bases. CDR3 length: 13 amino acids. The method was immunoSEQ multiplex PCR; TCRdb's version includes in-frame clones alone and lacks a portion of them. The sample consists of under 150,000 clones, more than 90% of them appearing once. The sequences come from peripheral blood, collected on day 0 of AZD1222 vaccination. The chain couples TRBV30 to TRBJ1-3; no clear D gene. The receptor was derived from an adult in good health. The chain's CDR3 is CAWSVLSGNTIYF. CDR3 nucleotides: TGTGCCTGGAGTGTACTGTCTGGAAACACCATATATTTT. The complete variable domain, with remaining parts taken from reference TRBV30 and TRBJ1-3, reads SQTIHQWPATLVQPVGSPLSLECTVEGTSNPNLYWYRQAAGRGLQLLFYSVGIGQISSEVPQNLSASRPQDRQFILSSKKLLLSDSGFYLCAWSVLSGNTIYFGEGSWLTVV.